These 14 T cell receptor beta chains came from one sample sequenced in a study of OX40 agonist ivuxolimab in advanced cancers. Sequencing was performed with immunoSEQ multiplex PCR; in TCRdb, only in-frame clones are kept and a portion is missing. The sample shows about 60,000 clones, over 75% of them seen only once. Specimen: CD4+ or CD8+ T cells sorted from blood, collected in a trial of the OX40 agonist ivuxolimab. The receptors were gathered from an adult with an advanced solid tumor such as melanoma, head and neck, liver or kidney cancer.

This clone was seen a few times. The chain uses TRBV6-5 and TRBJ1-5; D is unclear. The CDR3 totals 13 residues. Germline V CDR1 and CDR2: MNHEY, SVGAGI. Deletions cut 2 bases from V and 4 bases from J, with 6 bases between. For the CDR3, the DNA is TGTGCCAGCAGTTACGAGGTTAATCAGCCCCAGCATTTT. It translates to CASSYEVNQPQHF.

In this sample, this clone turned up a few times. This rearrangement joins TRBV20-1 to TRBJ1-1; D gene unclear. The germline V gene has CDR1 DFQATT and CDR2 SNEGSKA (reference sequence). Between the trimmed V and J ends, which lost 4 bases and 7 bases, there was a span of 10 bases. The length of the CDR3 is 11 residues. CDR3 in DNA: TGCAGTGCTAAAGGGCCATTTGAAGCTTTCTTT. Protein sequence: CSAKGPFEAFF.

The V call is TRBV5-8, the J call TRBJ2-5; the match to TRBD1 covers 7 bases. Germline CDR1 reads SGHTS; CDR2 reads YDEGEE. The J segment lost 13 bases and the V segment lost 4 bases, leaving 1 base of the junction unmatched. The length of the CDR3 is 9 residues. The CDR3 loop is CASSRDRYF. For the CDR3, the DNA is TGTGCCAGCAGCCGGGACAGGTACTTC.

The genes are TRBV5-6 and TRBJ2-5; 9 bases agree with TRBD1. Germline V gene sequence: CDR1 SGHDT, CDR2 YYEEEE. The CDR3 contains 16 residues. V shed 2 bases, J shed 5 bases, and the junction held 10 bases outside the gene matches. The CDR3 DNA sequence: TGTGCCAGCAGCTTATCCGGGACAGGGTGGTCGGAGACCCAGTACTTC. Amino acid sequence: CASSLSGTGWSETQYF.

This chain links TRBV29-1 with TRBJ1-1; 7 bases map to TRBD1. Trimming cost V 1 base and J 5 bases; bases outside gene matches: 7. The germline gives CDR1 SQVTM, CDR2 ANQGSEA. This CDR3 comprises 14 residues. The CDR3 coding sequence is TGCAGCGTTGAAGTCGGGCAGGGGGTTACTGAAGCTTTCTTT. Its translation: CSVEVGQGVTEAFF. Combining the CDR3 with reference TRBV29-1 and TRBJ1-1 gives the whole variable domain SAVISQKPSRDICQRGTSLTIQCQVDSQVTMMFWYRQQPGQSLTLIATANQGSEATYESGFVIDKFPISRPNLTFSTLTVSNMSPEDSSIYLCSVEVGQGVTEAFFGQGTRLTVV.

In this sample, this clone turned up a few times. The chain recombines TRBV20-1 with TRBJ2-3; D not resolved. The V gene lost 3 bases and the J gene lost 6 bases, with 4 bases spanning the gap. Germline CDR1 reads DFQATT; CDR2 reads SNEGSKA (reference sequence). The CDR3 loop spans 10 amino acids. Here the CDR3 reads CSASLDTQYF. As DNA, the CDR3 is TGCAGTGCTAGTCTGGATACGCAGTATTTT.

The gene calls are TRBV5-6 and TRBJ2-7; D remains ambiguous. CDR3 length: 13 amino acids. Germline CDR1 and CDR2: SGHDT and YYEEEE. Trimming removed 0 bases from V and 0 bases from J, with 4 bases in between. CDR3 amino acids: CASSLGVSYEQYF. Written as DNA, the CDR3 is TGTGCCAGCAGCTTGGGGGTCTCCTACGAGCAGTACTTC.

The chain has TRBV11-3 and TRBJ2-2, with 7 bases that match TRBD2. This CDR3 comprises 16 residues. Germline V CDR1 and CDR2: SGHNT, YENEEA. V shed 7 bases, J shed 4 bases, and the junction held 12 bases outside the gene matches. CDR3 in amino acids: CASTLFGTTLTGELFF. CDR3 nucleotide sequence: TGTGCCAGCACCCTTTTCGGGACTACCCTCACCGGGGAGCTGTTTTTT.

The rearrangement uses TRBV19 and TRBJ1-3, with D unresolved. CDR3 size: 15 residues. V lost 3 bases, J lost 0 bases, and 9 bases lay in between. Germline CDR1 LNHDA, CDR2 SQIVND (reference sequence). The chain's CDR3 is CASSIGFFSGNTIYF. The CDR3 DNA reads as TGTGCCAGTAGTATCGGGTTCTTCTCTGGAAACACCATATATTTT.

The genes are TRBV18 and TRBJ1-2; the match to TRBD1 covers 7 bases. The trim removed 1 base at V and 3 bases at J, leaving 5 bases unmatched. CDR3 size: 15 residues. Germline CDR1 reads KGHSH; CDR2 reads LQKENI. The CDR3: CASSPREGADYGYTF. In nucleotides, the CDR3 is TGTGCCAGCTCACCACGGGAGGGGGCCGACTATGGCTACACCTTC.

Points on this clone: A junction boundary mismatches the germline segment, possibly from a read error. The genes are TRBV9 and TRBJ1-6; 9 nucleotides match TRBD1. The germline V gene has CDR1 SGDLS and CDR2 YYNGEE. The CDR3 spans 15 residues. The CDR3 sequence is CASGVGQGSYSPLHF. The CDR3 bases are TGTGCCAGCGGCGTGGGACAGGGTTCTTATTCACCCCTCCACTTT. The full variable domain, rest sourced from reference TRBV9 and TRBJ1-6, is DSGVTQTPKHLITATGQRVTLRCSPRSGDLSVYWYQQSLDQGLQFLIQYYNGEERAKGNILERFSAQQFPDLHSELNLSSLELGDSALYFCASGVGQGSYSPLHFGNGTRLTVT.

The genes are TRBV25-1 and TRBJ1-2, with D possibly being TRBD1 (6 bases). The CDR3 length is 17 residues. V shed 3 bases and J shed 6 bases, with 23 bases lying between them. Per the germline V gene, CDR1 is MGHDK and CDR2 is SYGVNS. The CDR3 coding sequence is TGTGCCAGCAGTGACTGGACCACCAGGGGCAGGGGCAATGGCTACACCTTC. Its translation: CASSDWTTRGRGNGYTF.

Comment on this clone: This specimen includes other DNA sequences encoding the same CDR3. This CDR3 reads CSASGYNEQFF. CDR3 coding DNA: TGCAGTGCTAGTGGGTACAATGAGCAGTTCTTC. This chain uses TRBV20-1 with TRBJ2-1; D call uncertain. Germline assignment: CDR1 DFQATT and CDR2 SNEGSKA (reference sequence). V dropped 3 bases and J dropped 4 bases, with 4 bases sitting between them. The CDR3 totals 11 residues.

The V call is TRBV6-5, the J call TRBJ1-6, with D uncertain. Trimming took off 7 bases at V and 7 bases at J, with 11 bases between the two ends. The CDR3 loop spans 13 amino acids. CDR1 is MNHEY, CDR2 SVGAGI, per germline. CDR3 residues: CASTGRVNSPLHF. CDR3 nucleotide sequence: TGTGCCAGCACAGGACGGGTCAATTCACCCCTCCACTTT.